These 12 T cell receptor beta chains originate from one sample sequenced in a study of blood T cells in healthy people across ages. Combining a sample-barcoded 5' primer with a J-beta primer mix, a second PCR ran for roughly 7 to 11 cycles. TCRdb fed the 5' RACE reads into MiXCR, producing one record per CDR3 protein. The sample has over a million distinct CDR3 sequences; approximately 43% are singletons. The sequenced sample was blood. These receptors originate from a woman aged 18-30 years in good health.

This chain joins TRBV20-1 and TRBJ2-1, with 8 bases identical to TRBD2. V was pared by 4 bases and J by 6 bases, with 14 bases of the junction left unmatched. The CDR3 is 16 residues long. Germline-derived CDR1 and CDR2 are DFQATT and SNEGSKA (reference sequence). Here the CDR3 reads CSATRPAGVSGNEQFF. CDR3 DNA: TGCAGTGCTACCCGCCCAGCGGGAGTTTCCGGCAATGAGCAGTTCTTC.

The CDR3 region is CSASVPGPLAGNTIYF. The CDR3, as DNA: TGCAGTGCTAGCGTTCCGGGACCACTGGCGGGAAACACCATATATTTT. The chain employs TRBV20-1 and TRBJ1-3; maybe TRBD1 (5 bases). This CDR3 is built from 16 residues. Germline V gives CDR1 DFQATT, CDR2 SNEGSKA (reference sequence). Trimming stripped 3 bases from V and 4 bases from J, with 19 bases between.

This chain joins TRBV7-9 and TRBJ1-1; D not resolved. Germline assignment: CDR1 SEHNR and CDR2 FQNEAQ (reference sequence). The length of the CDR3 is 13 residues. V was clipped by 8 bases and J by 5 bases, with 15 bases between them. The CDR3: CASGGHARTEAFF. The CDR3 DNA sequence: TGTGCCAGCGGCGGCCACGCGAGGACTGAAGCTTTCTTT. The complete variable domain, with remaining parts taken from reference TRBV7-9 and TRBJ1-1, reads DTGVSQNPRHKITKRGQNVTFRCDPISEHNRLYWYRQTLGQGPEFLTYFQNEAQLEKSRLLSDRFSAERPKGSFSTLEIQRTEQGDSAMYLCASGGHARTEAFFGQGTRLTVV.

The chain employs TRBV7-9 and TRBJ2-3; 7 nucleotides agree with TRBD2. CDR3 length: 13 residues. Germline assignment: CDR1 SEHNR and CDR2 FQNEAQ (reference sequence). V shed 8 bases and J 2 bases; nucleotides not matched to a gene: 4. CDR3: CASGGGNTDTQYF. The CDR3 nucleotides are TGTGCCAGCGGGGGAGGGAACACAGATACGCAGTATTTT. Supplemented by reference TRBV7-9 and TRBJ2-3, the full variable domain reads DTGVSQNPRHKITKRGQNVTFRCDPISEHNRLYWYRQTLGQGPEFLTYFQNEAQLEKSRLLSDRFSAERPKGSFSTLEIQRTEQGDSAMYLCASGGGNTDTQYFGPGTRLTVL.

The rearrangement joins TRBV27 to TRBJ2-1; D tentatively fits TRBD1 or TRBD2 (6 bases each). The CDR3 is made up of 13 amino acids. Germline V gives CDR1 MNHEY, CDR2 SMNVEV (reference sequence). The V and J ends lost 10 bases and 4 bases respectively, with 14 bases between them. This chain's CDR3 is CATRGRQYNEQFF. The CDR3 DNA is TGTGCCACCCGGGGGCGGCAATACAATGAGCAGTTCTTC.

This clonotype was detected only a few times. V usage is TRBV12-5 and J usage is TRBJ2-3, with 7 nucleotides matching TRBD2. The CDR3 totals 14 residues. Germline-derived CDR1 and CDR2 are LGHNT and FRNRAP. The V segment lost 7 bases and the J segment 5 bases; nucleotides outside the gene matches: 9. The CDR3 spells CASDKGGAGDTQYF. The CDR3 DNA reads as TGTGCTAGTGACAAGGGAGGGGCAGGAGATACGCAGTATTTT. Complete variable domain (other parts from reference TRBV12-5 and TRBJ2-3): DARVTQTPRHKVTEMGQEVTMRCQPILGHNTVFWYRQTMMQGLELLAYFRNRAPLDDSGMPKDRFSAEMPDATLATLKIQPSEPRDSAVYFCASDKGGAGDTQYFGPGTRLTVL.

The rearrangement uses TRBV10-3 and TRBJ2-5; 9 bases are shared with TRBD2. After removal of 2 bases from V and 5 bases from J, the junction contained 12 bases not matched to a gene. CDR1 and CDR2 (germline): ENHRY, SYGVKD. The CDR3 is 17 residues long. This CDR3 reads CAISEPGTSRSHETQYF. The CDR3 nucleotides read TGTGCCATCAGTGAGCCCGGGACTAGCAGGAGTCATGAGACCCAGTACTTC.

V gene TRBV3-1 combines with J gene TRBJ2-1, with no clear D. Trimming left V 0 bases short and J 0 bases short, with 3 bases between. This CDR3 has 14 amino acids. Germline V gene data show CDR1 as LGHDT and CDR2 as YNNKEL (reference sequence). In nucleotides, the CDR3 is TGTGCCAGCAGCCAAGAGTACTCCTACAATGAGCAGTTCTTC. Amino acids: CASSQEYSYNEQFF.

This clonotype has only a few counts. The CDR3 bases are TGCAGTGCCCCGCGGACAGGGGGCTACAATGAGCAGTTCTTC. Translated: CSAPRTGGYNEQFF. J is TRBJ2-1 and V is TRBV20-1, with 10 bases fitting TRBD1. The junction had 5 bases not matched to a gene; V was cut back by 6 bases and J by 3 bases. Germline V gives CDR1 DFQATT, CDR2 SNEGSKA (reference sequence). The CDR3 totals 14 residues.

This chain joins TRBV28 and TRBJ2-1, with 7 bases fitting TRBD1. V shed 8 bases, J shed 2 bases, and the junction held 12 bases outside the gene matches. Per the germline V gene, CDR1 is MDHEN and CDR2 is SYDVKM. The CDR3 is 16 residues long. In DNA, the CDR3 is TGTGCCAGCGGAAGACCGGGACAGCGAACCTACAATGAGCAGTTCTTC. Translating gives CASGRPGQRTYNEQFF.

This clonotype was counted between two and nine times. The chain couples TRBV20-1 to TRBJ1-2; D may be TRBD1 (6 bases). The CDR3 is 15 residues long. With 4 bases removed from V and 5 bases from J, the gap between germline ends came to 20 bases. Germline CDR1 DFQATT, CDR2 SNEGSKA (reference sequence). The CDR3 region has the DNA TGCAGTGCTACCATTCAGGGGACCCAGGAGTATGGCTACACCTTC. It translates to CSATIQGTQEYGYTF.

As concerns this clonotype: One end of the junction varies from germline; a read error may be responsible. This sequence joins TRBV15 and TRBJ2-3, with TRBD1 as a possible D gene (7 bases). CDR3 length equals 16 residues. CDR1 is LNHNV and CDR2 is YYDKDF in the germline V gene (reference sequence). CDR3 in DNA: TGTGCCACCAGCCCAAGGAACAGGGGAGGAACAGATACGCCGTATTTT. Its translation is CATSPRNRGGTDTPYF.